This T cell receptor (beta chain) was sequenced during a study of PD-1 blockade in classical Hodgkin lymphoma. Germline V gene sequence: CDR1 SGHRS, CDR2 YFSETQ. V was clipped by 4 bases and J by 7 bases; unmatched bases: 12. The CDR3 is made up of 15 amino acids. After autologous stem cell transplantation all patients relapsed, and prior brentuximab vedotin exposure differed between cohorts. Sequencing used immunoSEQ multiplex PCR; TCRdb keeps in-frame clones, though not all of them. The sample has some 58,000 clones; more than 75% are singletons. The starting material was peripheral blood mononuclear cells (PBMCs), obtained before the second cycle of nivolumab. The sequence was obtained from a human donor with classical Hodgkin lymphoma. The rearrangement uses TRBV5-1 and TRBJ1-2; 8 nucleotides match TRBD1. The CDR3 DNA sequence: TGCGCCAGCAGCCAGACAGGGGTTGATTCTTTTGGCTACACCTTC. It is translated as CASSQTGVDSFGYTF. Full variable domain (missing parts from reference TRBV5-1 and TRBJ1-2): KAGVTQTPRYLIKTRGQQVTLSCSPISGHRSVSWYQQTPGQGLQFLFEYFSETQRNKGNFPGRFSGRQFSNSRSEMNVSTLELGDSALYLCASSQTGVDSFGYTFGSGTRLTVV.